This TCR beta chain was obtained from a study of T cell repertoires in cytomegalovirus infection. V shed 10 bases and J 0 bases; nucleotides not matched to a gene: 8. The CDR3 has 16 residues. CDR1 is SGHKS, CDR2 YYEKEE, per germline (reference sequence). MiXCR, run by TCRdb on the reads, gives a single entry per CDR3 protein. The sample contains 150,000 to 200,000 distinct CDR3 sequences, nearly 9.5% of which appear only once. This clonotype was obtained from a human donor in good health (CMV status not recorded). Some clones in this sample may be carry-over from other donors' samples. This chain joins TRBV5-5 and TRBJ2-6; 9 nucleotides match TRBD1. Sequenced material: PBMCs. The CDR3 nucleotides read TGTGCCTGCGACAGGGGGGTGAGCTCTGGGGCCAACGTCCTGACTTTC. Amino acids: CACDRGVSSGANVLTF.